These T cell receptor beta chains were read from a single sample in a study of cytomegalovirus exposure and HLA in healthy donors. The table came from immunoSEQ multiplex PCR; TCRdb's copy has only in-frame clones and leaves some out. The sample contains 150,000 to 200,000 clones, 77% of which appear only once. Sequenced input: PBMCs. The receptors shown here come from an older woman in good health and CMV-seropositive. Both conserved end residues are part of each CDR3. D genes are given only for firm matches. Size is stated for part of the rows, as once, few or many counts, or as a class when the clone is expanded.

D	size	J	V	DNA	CDR3
TRBD2	-	TRBJ2-2	TRBV7-2	TGTGCCAGCAGCTTTCAGTGGGGGGGGACCGGGGAGCTGTTTTTT	CASSFQWGGTGELFF
-	-	TRBJ1-3	TRBV15	TGTGCCACCAGCAGGACAGCCGGAAACACCATATATTTT	CATSRTAGNTIYF
-	-	TRBJ2-3	TRBV21-1	TGTGCCAGCAGCAATGTGGGACTAGCGGTAAACACAGATACGCAGTATTTT	CASSNVGLAVNTDTQYF
TRBD2	few	TRBJ2-1	TRBV5-6	TGTGCCAGCAGCTTGCCTAGCGGGGCCAATGAGCAGTTCTTC	CASSLPSGANEQFF
-	few	TRBJ1-2	TRBV7-2	TGTGCCAGCAGCTTAGATTGGCAGGGTGGATTCCCCTTC	CASSLDWQGGFPF
-	-	TRBJ2-5	TRBV19	TGTGCCAGTAGTTCCGCTAGGGGGGGGAAGACCCAGTACTTC	CASSSARGGKTQYF
TRBD2	-	TRBJ2-5	TRBV5-1	TGCGCCAGCAGCTTGGGAGAGCGGGGGGGAGAGACCCAGTACTTC	CASSLGERGGETQYF
TRBD1	-	TRBJ1-2	TRBV5-5	TGTGCCAGCAGCCCACGGACAGGGCCCACTAACTATGGCTACACCTTC	CASSPRTGPTNYGYTF
-	-	TRBJ1-5	TRBV30	TGTGCCTGGAGTGGGCTACAGGGTAACGGTCAGCCCCAGCATTTT	CAWSGLQGNGQPQHF
TRBD2	-	TRBJ2-7	TRBV15	TGTGCCACCAGCTCCGGGACTAGCGGGAGGAACGAGCAGTACTTC	CATSSGTSGRNEQYF
-	-	TRBJ2-7	TRBV11-2	TGTGCCAGCAGCGAAGACAGTTTCTCCTACGAGCAGTACTTC	CASSEDSFSYEQYF
TRBD2	-	TRBJ2-7	TRBV5-1	TGCGCCAGCAGCTTGGCTAGCGGGAGCGGGGGTAGAAACGAGCAGTACTTC	CASSLASGSGGRNEQYF
TRBD1	-	TRBJ2-2	TRBV19	TGTGCCAGTAGTATCGGGACAGGGGACACCGGGGAGCTGTTTTTT	CASSIGTGDTGELFF
TRBD2	-	TRBJ2-1	TRBV30	TGTGCCTGGAGCCCGCGGGAGGGCCAGAGGTCCTACAATGAGCAATTCTTC	CAWSPREGQRSYNEQFF
TRBD1	-	TRBJ1-3	TRBV18	TGTGCCAGCTCACCGCTCCAGGGGGATGCCTCTGGAAACACCATATATTTT	CASSPLQGDASGNTIYF
-	-	TRBJ1-5	TRBV30	TGTGCCTGGAGTGTGACTGACGATCAGCCCCAGCATTTT	CAWSVTDDQPQHF
TRBD1	-	TRBJ2-7	TRBV10-3	TGTGCCATAGTAGACCCGGGACAGGAAGCCTACGAGCAGTACTTC	CAIVDPGQEAYEQYF
TRBD1	-	TRBJ2-7	TRBV11-2	TGTGCCAGCAGCTCCGCATGGGGACAGGGAGCCTACGAGCAGTACTTC	CASSSAWGQGAYEQYF
TRBD1	-	TRBJ2-7	TRBV11-2	TGTGCCAGCAGCCCACACTCTGGGACAGCTTACGAGCAGTACTTC	CASSPHSGTAYEQYF
-	-	TRBJ2-1	TRBV19	TGTGCCAGTAGTACCCAAATGAGCTCCTACAATGAGCAGTTCTTC	CASSTQMSSYNEQFF
-	-	TRBJ1-4	TRBV5-1	TGCGCCAGCAGCTTAAGCGCACACGATAATGAAAAACTGTTTTTT	CASSLSAHDNEKLFF
TRBD2	-	TRBJ2-7	TRBV4-1	TGCGCCAGCAGCCAAGGGGCTAGCGGGAGATACGAGCAGTGCTTC	CASSQGASGRYEQCF
TRBD1	-	TRBJ2-3	TRBV12-5	TGTGCTAGTGGTTTGGTACCTCGGGACAGGGGGGCAGATACGCAGTATTTT	CASGLVPRDRGADTQYF
TRBD1	-	TRBJ2-6	TRBV15	TGTGCCACCAGCAGGTCACAGGGGAATGGGGCCAACGTCCTGACTTTC	CATSRSQGNGANVLTF
-	-	TRBJ1-5	TRBV7-2	TGTGCCAGCAGCTCTACTCGGGGGGTCGGACAGCCCCAGCATTTT	CASSSTRGVGQPQHF
-	-	TRBJ1-3	TRBV13	TGTGCCAGCAGCCCACCAGGACAGCCTTCTGGAAACACCATATATTTT	CASSPPGQPSGNTIYF
TRBD2	-	TRBJ2-3	TRBV19	TGTGCCAGTAACAGCGGGGACACAGATACGCAGTATTTT	CASNSGDTDTQYF
TRBD1	-	TRBJ1-1	TRBV27	TGTGCCAGCAGTTTATCGGGGACAGGGGTATCCACTGAAGCTTTCTTT	CASSLSGTGVSTEAFF
-	-	TRBJ2-7	TRBV4-3	TGCGCCAGCAGCCAAGAAGCCAGGGGCTGGGAGCAGTACTTC	CASSQEARGWEQYF
-	-	TRBJ1-1	TRBV7-3	TGTGCCAGCAGGGGGGGTACAACTTCCACTGAAGCTTTCTTT	CASRGGTTSTEAFF
-	-	TRBJ2-1	TRBV11-2	TGTGCCAGCAGCCTGAACTCCTTCTCCTACAATGAGCAGTTCTTC	CASSLNSFSYNEQFF